This entry concerns a single T cell receptor beta chain. Germline CDR1 is SNHLY and CDR2 is FYNNEI. V lost 6 bases and J lost 11, with 16 bases in between. CDR3 length equals 12 residues. Profiling relied on immunoSEQ multiplex PCR, and the TCRdb table lists in-frame clones only, not all of them. The table shows roughly 80,000 clones, with 85% to 95% occurring only once. This sample stems from a study of technical replicates of blood from several donors. Material: T cells isolated from PBMCs. The receptor comes from a human donor in good health. V and J are TRBV2 and TRBJ1-1; D ambiguous. In nucleotides, the CDR3 is TGTGCCAGCAGACTAACTCCCGAGCGCGCTTTCTTT. This codes for CASRLTPERAFF.